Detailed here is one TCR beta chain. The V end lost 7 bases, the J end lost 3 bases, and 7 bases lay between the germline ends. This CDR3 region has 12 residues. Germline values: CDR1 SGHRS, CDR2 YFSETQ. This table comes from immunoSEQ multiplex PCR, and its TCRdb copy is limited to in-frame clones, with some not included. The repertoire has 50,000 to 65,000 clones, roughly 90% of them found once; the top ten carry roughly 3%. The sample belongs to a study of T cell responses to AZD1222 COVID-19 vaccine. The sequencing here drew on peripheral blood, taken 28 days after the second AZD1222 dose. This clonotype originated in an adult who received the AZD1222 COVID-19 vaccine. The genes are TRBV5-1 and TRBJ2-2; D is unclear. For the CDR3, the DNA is TGCGCCAGCGGAAGGGACACCGGGGAGCTGTTTTTT. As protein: CASGRDTGELFF.